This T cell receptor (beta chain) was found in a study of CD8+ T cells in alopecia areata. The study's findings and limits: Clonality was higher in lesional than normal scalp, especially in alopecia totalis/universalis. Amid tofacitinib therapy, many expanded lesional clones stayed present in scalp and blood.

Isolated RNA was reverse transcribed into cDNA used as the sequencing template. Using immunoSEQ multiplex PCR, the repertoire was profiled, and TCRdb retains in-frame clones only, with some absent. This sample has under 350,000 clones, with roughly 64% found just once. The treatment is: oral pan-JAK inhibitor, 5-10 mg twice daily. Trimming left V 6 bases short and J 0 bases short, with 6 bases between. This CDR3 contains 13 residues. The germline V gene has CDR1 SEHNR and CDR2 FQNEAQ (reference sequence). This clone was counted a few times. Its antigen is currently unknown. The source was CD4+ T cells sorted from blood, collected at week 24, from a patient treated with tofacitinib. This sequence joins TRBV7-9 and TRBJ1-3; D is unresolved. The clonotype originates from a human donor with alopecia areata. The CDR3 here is CASRESSGNTIYF. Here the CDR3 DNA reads TGTGCCAGCAGGGAGAGCTCTGGAAACACCATATATTTT.